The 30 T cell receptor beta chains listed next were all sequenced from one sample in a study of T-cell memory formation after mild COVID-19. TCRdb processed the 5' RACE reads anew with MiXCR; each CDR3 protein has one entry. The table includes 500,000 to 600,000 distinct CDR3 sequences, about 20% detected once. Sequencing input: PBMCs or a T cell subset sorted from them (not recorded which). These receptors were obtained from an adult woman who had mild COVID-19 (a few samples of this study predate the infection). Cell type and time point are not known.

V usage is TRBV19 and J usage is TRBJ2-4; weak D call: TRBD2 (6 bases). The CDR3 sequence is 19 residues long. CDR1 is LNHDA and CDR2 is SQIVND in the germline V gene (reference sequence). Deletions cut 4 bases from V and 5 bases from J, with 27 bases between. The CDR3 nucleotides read TGTGCCAGTAGTACTTGGGACGTGGGGCCCGGGAGCCCAGAAAACATTCAGTACTTC. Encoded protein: CASSTWDVGPGSPENIQYF.

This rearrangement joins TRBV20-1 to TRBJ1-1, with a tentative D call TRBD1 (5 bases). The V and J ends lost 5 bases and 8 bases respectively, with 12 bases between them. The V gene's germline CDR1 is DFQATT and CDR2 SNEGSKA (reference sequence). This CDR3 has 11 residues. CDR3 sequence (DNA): TGCAGTGCTGGGGACGTGCCGGAAGCTTTCTTT. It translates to CSAGDVPEAFF.

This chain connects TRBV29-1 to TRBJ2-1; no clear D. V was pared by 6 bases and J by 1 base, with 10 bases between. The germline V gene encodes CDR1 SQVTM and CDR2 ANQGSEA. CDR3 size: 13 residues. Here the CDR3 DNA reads TGCAGCGTGTGGGCAGGATCCTACAATGAGCAGTTCTTC. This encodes CSVWAGSYNEQFF.

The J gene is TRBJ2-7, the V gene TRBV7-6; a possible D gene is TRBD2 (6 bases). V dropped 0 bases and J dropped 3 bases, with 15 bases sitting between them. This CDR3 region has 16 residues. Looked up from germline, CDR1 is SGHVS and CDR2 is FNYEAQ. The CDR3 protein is CASSLATGELGYEQYF. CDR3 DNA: TGTGCCAGCAGCTTAGCGACGGGGGAACTAGGCTACGAGCAGTACTTC.

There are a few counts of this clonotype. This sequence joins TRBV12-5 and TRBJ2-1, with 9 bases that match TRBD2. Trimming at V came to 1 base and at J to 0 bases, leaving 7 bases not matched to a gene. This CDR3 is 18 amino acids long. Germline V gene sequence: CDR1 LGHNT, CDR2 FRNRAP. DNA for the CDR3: TGTGCTAGTGGTTTGGGACCGAAAGCGGGAGGCTCCTACAATGAGCAGTTCTTC. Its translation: CASGLGPKAGGSYNEQFF.

The CDR3 DNA reads TGCAGCCCCTTCAGAGGAACTGAAGCTTTCTTT. Translating gives CSPFRGTEAFF. The chain uses TRBV29-1 and TRBJ1-1; the D is unclear. Deletions cut 8 bases from V and 5 bases from J, with 12 bases between. CDR1 SQVTM and CDR2 ANQGSEA come from the germline V gene. CDR3 size: 11 residues. The whole variable domain, remainder taken from reference TRBV29-1 and TRBJ1-1, is SAVISQKPSRDICQRGTSLTIQCQVDSQVTMMFWYRQQPGQSLTLIATANQGSEATYESGFVIDKFPISRPNLTFSTLTVSNMSPEDSSIYLCSPFRGTEAFFGQGTRLTVV.

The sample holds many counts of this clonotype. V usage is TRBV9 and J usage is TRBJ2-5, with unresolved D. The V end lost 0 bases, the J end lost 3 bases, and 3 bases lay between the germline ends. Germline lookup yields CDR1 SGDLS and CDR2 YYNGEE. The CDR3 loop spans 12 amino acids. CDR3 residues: CASSVDEETQYF. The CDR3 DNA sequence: TGTGCCAGCAGCGTAGATGAAGAGACCCAGTACTTC.

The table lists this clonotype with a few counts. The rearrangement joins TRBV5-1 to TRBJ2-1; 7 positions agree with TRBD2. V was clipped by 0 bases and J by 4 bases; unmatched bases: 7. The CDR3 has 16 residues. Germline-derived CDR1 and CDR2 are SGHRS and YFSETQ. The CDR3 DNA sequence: TGCGCCAGCAGCTTGGATGTTGCGGGAGCTTACAATGAGCAGTTCTTC. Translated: CASSLDVAGAYNEQFF.

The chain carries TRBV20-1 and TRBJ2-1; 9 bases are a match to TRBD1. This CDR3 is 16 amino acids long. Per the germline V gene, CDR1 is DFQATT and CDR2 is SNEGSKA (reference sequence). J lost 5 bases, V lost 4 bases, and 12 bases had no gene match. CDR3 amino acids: CSAIWGTGLRNNEQFF. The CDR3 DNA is TGCAGTGCTATATGGGGGACAGGGTTGAGGAACAATGAGCAGTTCTTC.

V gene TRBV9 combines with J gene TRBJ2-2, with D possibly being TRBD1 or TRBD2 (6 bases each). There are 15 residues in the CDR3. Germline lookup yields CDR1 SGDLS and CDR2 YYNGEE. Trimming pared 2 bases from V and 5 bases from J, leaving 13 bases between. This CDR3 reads CASSVGGQGTGELFF. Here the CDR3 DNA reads TGTGCCAGCAGCGTGGGGGGCCAGGGGACCGGGGAGCTGTTTTTT. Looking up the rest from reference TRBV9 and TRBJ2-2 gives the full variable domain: DSGVTQTPKHLITATGQRVTLRCSPRSGDLSVYWYQQSLDQGLQFLIQYYNGEERAKGNILERFSAQQFPDLHSELNLSSLELGDSALYFCASSVGGQGTGELFFGEGSRLTVL.

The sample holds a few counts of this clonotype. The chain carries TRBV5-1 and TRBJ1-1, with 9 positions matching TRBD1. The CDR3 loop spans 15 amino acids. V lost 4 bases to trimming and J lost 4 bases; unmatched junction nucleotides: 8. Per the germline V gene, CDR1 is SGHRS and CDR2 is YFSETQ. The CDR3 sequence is CASSPETGGSTEAFF. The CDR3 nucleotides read TGCGCCAGCAGCCCCGAGACAGGGGGGAGCACTGAAGCTTTCTTT.

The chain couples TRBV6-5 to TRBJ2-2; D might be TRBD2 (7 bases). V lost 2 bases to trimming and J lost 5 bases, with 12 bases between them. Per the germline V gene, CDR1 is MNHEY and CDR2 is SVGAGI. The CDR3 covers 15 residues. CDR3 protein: CASSYTGGGTGELFF. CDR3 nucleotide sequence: TGTGCCAGCAGTTACACGGGGGGCGGAACCGGGGAGCTGTTTTTT.

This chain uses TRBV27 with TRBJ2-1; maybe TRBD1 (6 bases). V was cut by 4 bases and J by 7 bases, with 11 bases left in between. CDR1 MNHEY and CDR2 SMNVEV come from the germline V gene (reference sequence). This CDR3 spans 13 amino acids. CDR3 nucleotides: TGTGCCAGCAGTTGGACAGTCTTAAATGAGCAGTTCTTC. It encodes CASSWTVLNEQFF.

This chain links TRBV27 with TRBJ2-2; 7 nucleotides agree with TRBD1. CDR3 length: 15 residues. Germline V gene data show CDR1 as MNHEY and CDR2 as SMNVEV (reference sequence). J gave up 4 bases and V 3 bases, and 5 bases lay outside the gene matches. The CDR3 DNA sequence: TGTGCCAGCAGTTTTTCTGGGACAGTCACCGGGGAGCTGTTTTTT. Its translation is CASSFSGTVTGELFF.

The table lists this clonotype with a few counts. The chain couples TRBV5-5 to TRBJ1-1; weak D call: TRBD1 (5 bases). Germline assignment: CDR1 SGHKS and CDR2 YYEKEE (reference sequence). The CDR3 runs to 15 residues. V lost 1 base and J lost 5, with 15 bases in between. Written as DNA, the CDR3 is TGTGCCAGCAGCTTGTTTGGGGGGTCGGGAACTGAAGCTTTCTTT. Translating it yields CASSLFGGSGTEAFF. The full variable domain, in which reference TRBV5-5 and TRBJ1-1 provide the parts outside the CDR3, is DAGVTQSPTHLIKTRGQQVTLRCSPISGHKSVSWYQQVLGQGPQFIFQYYEKEERGRGNFPDRFSARQFPNYSSELNVNALLLGDSALYLCASSLFGGSGTEAFFGQGTRLTVV.

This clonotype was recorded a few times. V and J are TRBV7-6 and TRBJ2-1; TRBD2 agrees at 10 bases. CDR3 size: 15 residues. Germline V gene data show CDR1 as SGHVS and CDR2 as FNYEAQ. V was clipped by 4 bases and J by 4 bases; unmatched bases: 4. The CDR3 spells CASSYRTSGYNEQFF. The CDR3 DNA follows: TGTGCCAGCAGCTATCGGACTAGCGGTTACAATGAGCAGTTCTTC.

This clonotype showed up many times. DNA for the CDR3: TGTGCCAGCAGTATGCAGGGTTTCGACACTGAAGCTTTCTTT. This encodes CASSMQGFDTEAFF. V and J are TRBV12-3 or TRBV12-4 and TRBJ1-1, with D maybe TRBD1 (5 bases). The CDR3 contains 14 residues. Trimming shortened V by 5 bases and J by 3 bases, and 13 bases separated the two germline ends.

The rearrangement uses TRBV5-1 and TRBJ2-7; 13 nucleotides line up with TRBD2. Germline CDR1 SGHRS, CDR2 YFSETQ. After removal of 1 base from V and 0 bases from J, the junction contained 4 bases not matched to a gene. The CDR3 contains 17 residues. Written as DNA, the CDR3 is TGCGCCAGCAGCTTGCCGGGACTAGCGGGGAGCTCCTACGAGCAGTACTTC. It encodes CASSLPGLAGSSYEQYF.

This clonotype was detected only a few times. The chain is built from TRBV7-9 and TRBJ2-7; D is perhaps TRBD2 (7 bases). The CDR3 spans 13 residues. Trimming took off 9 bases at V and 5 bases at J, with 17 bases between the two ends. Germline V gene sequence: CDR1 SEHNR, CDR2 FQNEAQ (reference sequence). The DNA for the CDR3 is TGTGCCAGTAGGACGGGGGGCTTCGACGAGCAGTACTTC. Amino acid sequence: CASRTGGFDEQYF.

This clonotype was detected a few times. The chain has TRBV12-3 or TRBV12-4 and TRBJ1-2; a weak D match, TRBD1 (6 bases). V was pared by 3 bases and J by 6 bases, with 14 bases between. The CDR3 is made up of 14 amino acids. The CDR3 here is CASSLGDIYDGYTF. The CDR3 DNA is TGTGCCAGCAGTTTGGGGGACATTTATGATGGCTACACCTTC.

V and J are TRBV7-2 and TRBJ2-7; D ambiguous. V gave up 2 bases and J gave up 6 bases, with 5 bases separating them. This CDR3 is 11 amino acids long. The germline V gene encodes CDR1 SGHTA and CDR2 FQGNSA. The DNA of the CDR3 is TGTGCCAGCAGCTTACACGGCGAGCAGTACTTC. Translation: CASSLHGEQYF.

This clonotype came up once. CDR3 loop: CSASMGERNQPQHF. The CDR3 coding sequence is TGCAGTGCTAGTATGGGTGAACGAAATCAGCCCCAGCATTTT. The chain couples TRBV20-1 to TRBJ1-5; D is unclear. The germline V gene has CDR1 DFQATT and CDR2 SNEGSKA (reference sequence). The CDR3 consists of 14 residues. Trimming took off 3 bases at V and 4 bases at J, with 13 bases between the two ends.

CDR3 amino acids: CASSPYPAFNYGYTF. DNA for the CDR3: TGTGCCAGCAGCCCATACCCGGCCTTTAACTATGGCTACACCTTC. V usage is TRBV7-9 and J usage is TRBJ1-2; D is unclear. This CDR3 comprises 15 residues. CDR1 is SEHNR, CDR2 FQNEAQ, per germline (reference sequence). V was cut by 5 bases and J by 1 base, with 14 bases left in between.

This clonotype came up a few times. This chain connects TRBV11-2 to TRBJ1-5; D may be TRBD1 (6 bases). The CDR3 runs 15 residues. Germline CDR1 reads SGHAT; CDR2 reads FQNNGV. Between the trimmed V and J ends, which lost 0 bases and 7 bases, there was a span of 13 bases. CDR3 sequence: CASSLEYGGGQPQHF. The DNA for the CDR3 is TGTGCCAGCAGCTTAGAGTATGGAGGGGGGCAGCCCCAGCATTTT.

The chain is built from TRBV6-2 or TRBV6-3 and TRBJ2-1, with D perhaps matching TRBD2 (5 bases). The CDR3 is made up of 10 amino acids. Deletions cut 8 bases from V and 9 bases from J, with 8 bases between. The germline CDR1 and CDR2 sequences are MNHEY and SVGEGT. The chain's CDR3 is CASGSGEQFF. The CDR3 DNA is TGTGCCAGCGGGAGTGGTGAGCAGTTCTTC.

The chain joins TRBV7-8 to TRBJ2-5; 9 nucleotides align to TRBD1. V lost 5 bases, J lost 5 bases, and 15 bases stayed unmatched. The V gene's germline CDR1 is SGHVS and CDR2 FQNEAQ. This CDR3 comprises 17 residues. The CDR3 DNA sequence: TGTGCCAGCAGCCCCCGCCCCGGGACAGGGATAGGGGAGACCCAGTACTTC. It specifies CASSPRPGTGIGETQYF.

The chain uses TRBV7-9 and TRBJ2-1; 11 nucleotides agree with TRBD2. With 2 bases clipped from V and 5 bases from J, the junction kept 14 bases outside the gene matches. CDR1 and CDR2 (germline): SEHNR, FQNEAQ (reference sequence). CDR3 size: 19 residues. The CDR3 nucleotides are TGTGCCAGCAGCTTAAGGGTTCCTAGCGGGGGGCCAAGAAACAATGAGCAGTTCTTC. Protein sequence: CASSLRVPSGGPRNNEQFF. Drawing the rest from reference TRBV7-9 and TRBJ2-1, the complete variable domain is DTGVSQNPRHKITKRGQNVTFRCDPISEHNRLYWYRQTLGQGPEFLTYFQNEAQLEKSRLLSDRFSAERPKGSFSTLEIQRTEQGDSAMYLCASSLRVPSGGPRNNEQFFGPGTRLTVL.

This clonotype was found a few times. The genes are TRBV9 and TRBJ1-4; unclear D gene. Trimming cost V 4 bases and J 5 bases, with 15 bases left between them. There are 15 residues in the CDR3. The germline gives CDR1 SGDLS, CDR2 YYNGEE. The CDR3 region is CASSPQEGRNEKLFF. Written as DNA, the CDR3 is TGTGCCAGCAGCCCCCAGGAGGGAAGGAATGAAAAACTGTTTTTT.

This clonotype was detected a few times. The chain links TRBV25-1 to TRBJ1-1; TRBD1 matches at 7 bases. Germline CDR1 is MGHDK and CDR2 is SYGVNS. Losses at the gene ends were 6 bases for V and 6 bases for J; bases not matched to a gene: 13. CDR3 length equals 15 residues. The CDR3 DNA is TGTGCCAGCAGAACAGACAGGGTGAGCTCTCCTGAAGCTTTCTTT. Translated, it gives CASRTDRVSSPEAFF.

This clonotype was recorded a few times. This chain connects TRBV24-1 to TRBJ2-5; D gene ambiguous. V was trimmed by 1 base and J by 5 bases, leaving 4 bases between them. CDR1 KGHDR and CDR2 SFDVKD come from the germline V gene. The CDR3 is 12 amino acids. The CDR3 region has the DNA TGTGCCACCAGTGATTTCTCGGAGACCCAGTACTTC. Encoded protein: CATSDFSETQYF.